This TCR beta chain was captured in a study of patients and donors after allogeneic stem cell transplantation. This clonotype was seen only a few times. TCRdb re-called the RT-PCR reads through MiXCR, storing one row per CDR3 protein. Found here are 900,000 to 1,000,000 distinct CDR3 sequences, more than 15% of them singletons; the top ten hold roughly 6%. This CDR3 has 14 amino acids. V lost 3 bases and J 4 bases, leaving 12 bases between the germline ends. In germline, CDR1 is SGHTA, CDR2 FQGNSA. The genes are TRBV7-2 and TRBJ1-2; D perhaps matches TRBD1 (5 bases). The source of this sequence is a human donor who was either an allogeneic HSCT recipient or a stem cell or donor lymphocyte infusion donor (not recorded which). It is not recorded whose cells these are; they may come from a transplant donor. Sequencing was performed on blood, either unsorted or a sorted T cell fraction (not recorded which). The CDR3 DNA reads TGTGCCAGCAGCTTCCGACGGGACTTCTATGGCTACACCTTC. It codes for CASSFRRDFYGYTF.